These T cell receptor beta chains were read from a single sample in a study of vaccination effects on CD4 cells after COVID-19. The antigens of these receptors remain unknown. The repertoire was sequenced with immunoSEQ multiplex PCR; TCRdb's copy has only in-frame clones and lacks some. The table has 55,000 to 90,000 clones, roughly 73% seen once; the top ten hold less than 6.5%. Sequencing was performed on CD4+ T cells from PBMCs cultured with HIV peptides, taken before COVID-19 vaccination. The origin of the receptors is a human donor who had a prior SARS-CoV-2 infection. The CDR3 runs from the conserved cysteine through the conserved F or W. Each record gives: clone size, J gene, D gene, V gene, CDR3 protein, CDR3 DNA. D genes are given only for firm matches. Not every row has a clone size; where given, it reads once, few, many or a size class.

clone size: -; J gene: TRBJ2-7; D gene: TRBD2; V gene: TRBV11-2; CDR3 protein: CASSWSSGSSYEQYF; CDR3 DNA: TGTGCCAGCAGCTGGTCTAGCGGGAGTAGCTACGAGCAGTACTTC
clone size: few; J gene: TRBJ2-7; D gene: -; V gene: TRBV7-2; CDR3 protein: CASSPDWATYEQYF; CDR3 DNA: TGTGCCAGCAGCCCCGACTGGGCTACCTACGAGCAGTACTTC
clone size: -; J gene: TRBJ1-3; D gene: -; V gene: TRBV15; CDR3 protein: CATSIISGNTIYF; CDR3 DNA: TGTGCCACCAGCATCATCTCTGGAAACACCATATATTTT
clone size: -; J gene: TRBJ1-2; D gene: -; V gene: TRBV15; CDR3 protein: CATSRDRLSGYGYTF; CDR3 DNA: TGTGCCACCAGCAGGGATCGCCTCTCGGGCTATGGCTACACCTTC
clone size: -; J gene: TRBJ2-7; D gene: -; V gene: TRBV30; CDR3 protein: CAWSVFGYEQYF; CDR3 DNA: TGTGCCTGGAGTGTATTCGGCTACGAGCAGTACTTC
clone size: -; J gene: TRBJ2-6; D gene: -; V gene: TRBV2; CDR3 protein: CASRPYGGANVLTF; CDR3 DNA: TGTGCCAGCAGACCTTACGGTGGGGCCAACGTCCTGACTTTC
clone size: -; J gene: TRBJ1-1; D gene: -; V gene: TRBV7-3; CDR3 protein: CASSEQGGTEAFF; CDR3 DNA: TGTGCCAGCAGCGAGCAGGGAGGCACTGAAGCTTTCTTT
clone size: -; J gene: TRBJ2-2; D gene: TRBD2; V gene: TRBV5-4; CDR3 protein: CASSPPRVGGPGGELFF; CDR3 DNA: TGTGCCAGCAGCCCCCCCCGGGTGGGAGGGCCGGGCGGGGAGCTGTTTTTT
clone size: -; J gene: TRBJ1-5; D gene: -; V gene: TRBV12-3/TRBV12-4; CDR3 protein: CASSLNNQPQHF; CDR3 DNA: TGTGCCAGCAGTCTTAATAATCAGCCCCAGCATTTT
clone size: -; J gene: TRBJ2-3; D gene: -; V gene: TRBV21-1; CDR3 protein: CASSPSLDTQYF; CDR3 DNA: TGTGCCAGCAGCCCCTCATTGGATACGCAGTATTTT
clone size: -; J gene: TRBJ2-5; D gene: -; V gene: TRBV7-9; CDR3 protein: CASSLELSVQETQYF; CDR3 DNA: TGTGCCAGCAGCTTAGAATTGTCAGTCCAAGAGACCCAGTACTTC
clone size: -; J gene: TRBJ2-1; D gene: -; V gene: TRBV6-1; CDR3 protein: CASSEDSYNEQFF; CDR3 DNA: TGTGCCAGCAGTGAAGACTCATACAATGAGCAGTTCTTC
clone size: once; J gene: TRBJ2-1; D gene: -; V gene: TRBV30; CDR3 protein: CAWSVFRGSTYNEQFF; CDR3 DNA: TGTGCCTGGAGTGTATTCCGTGGGAGTACCTACAATGAGCAGTTCTTC
clone size: -; J gene: TRBJ2-5; D gene: -; V gene: TRBV9; CDR3 protein: CASSLPGDYPQVQETQYF; CDR3 DNA: TGTGCCAGCAGCCTACCAGGAGACTACCCCCAGGTTCAAGAGACCCAGTACTTC
clone size: -; J gene: TRBJ2-1; D gene: -; V gene: TRBV6-5; CDR3 protein: CASKAGIIYNEQFF; CDR3 DNA: TGTGCCAGCAAAGCAGGGATTATATACAATGAGCAGTTCTTC
clone size: -; J gene: TRBJ2-5; D gene: TRBD1; V gene: TRBV15; CDR3 protein: CATSRSGQVFETQYF; CDR3 DNA: TGTGCCACCAGCAGATCGGGACAGGTTTTTGAGACCCAGTACTTC
clone size: -; J gene: TRBJ2-3; D gene: -; V gene: TRBV3-1/TRBV3-2; CDR3 protein: CASSQDLLVDTQYF; CDR3 DNA: TGTGCCAGCAGCCAAGACCTTTTAGTAGATACGCAGTATTTT
clone size: -; J gene: TRBJ2-3; D gene: TRBD2; V gene: TRBV11-2; CDR3 protein: CASSLVGPTSGYTDTQYF; CDR3 DNA: TGTGCCAGCAGCTTAGTGGGGCCGACTAGCGGGTACACAGATACGCAGTATTTT
clone size: -; J gene: TRBJ1-1; D gene: TRBD1; V gene: TRBV4-2; CDR3 protein: CASSQYPSGTGAVNTEAFF; CDR3 DNA: TGTGCCAGCAGCCAATACCCCTCCGGGACAGGGGCCGTTAACACTGAAGCTTTCTTT
clone size: -; J gene: TRBJ2-2; D gene: -; V gene: TRBV3-1/TRBV3-2; CDR3 protein: CASSQTVTGELFF; CDR3 DNA: TGTGCCAGCAGCCAAACGGTAACCGGGGAGCTGTTTTTT
clone size: -; J gene: TRBJ2-2; D gene: -; V gene: TRBV5-5; CDR3 protein: CASSFGRTNTGELFF; CDR3 DNA: TGTGCCAGCAGCTTTGGACGAACGAACACCGGGGAGCTGTTTTTT
clone size: -; J gene: TRBJ1-2; D gene: -; V gene: TRBV5-1; CDR3 protein: CASSPPWGARGYTF; CDR3 DNA: TGCGCCAGCAGCCCGCCCTGGGGGGCGAGGGGCTACACCTTC
clone size: -; J gene: TRBJ2-1; D gene: -; V gene: TRBV3-1/TRBV3-2; CDR3 protein: CASSPYIVGNEQFF; CDR3 DNA: TGTGCCAGCAGCCCTTACATCGTGGGAAATGAGCAGTTCTTC
clone size: -; J gene: TRBJ1-2; D gene: TRBD1; V gene: TRBV12-5; CDR3 protein: CASGTQGEGIEDGYTF; CDR3 DNA: TGTGCTAGTGGTACCCAGGGGGAGGGAATCGAAGATGGCTACACCTTC
clone size: -; J gene: TRBJ2-5; D gene: -; V gene: TRBV2; CDR3 protein: CASNRGVGETQYF; CDR3 DNA: TGTGCCAGCAACAGAGGGGTGGGAGAGACCCAGTACTTC
clone size: -; J gene: TRBJ2-7; D gene: -; V gene: TRBV10-1; CDR3 protein: CASSEHRGNYEQYF; CDR3 DNA: TGCGCCAGCAGTGAGCACCGGGGAAACTACGAGCAGTACTTC
clone size: -; J gene: TRBJ1-1; D gene: -; V gene: TRBV3-1/TRBV3-2; CDR3 protein: CASSQRDGRDEAFF; CDR3 DNA: TGTGCCAGCAGCCAAAGGGACGGCCGGGATGAAGCTTTCTTT
clone size: -; J gene: TRBJ1-6; D gene: TRBD1; V gene: TRBV12-3/TRBV12-4; CDR3 protein: CATGQGLFSPLHF; CDR3 DNA: TGTGCCACGGGACAGGGACTATTTTCACCCCTCCACTTT
clone size: -; J gene: TRBJ1-2; D gene: TRBD1; V gene: TRBV7-8; CDR3 protein: CASSLQSGTAYGYTF; CDR3 DNA: TGTGCCAGCAGCTTACAATCCGGGACAGCATATGGCTACACCTTC
clone size: -; J gene: TRBJ2-3; D gene: TRBD2; V gene: TRBV10-3; CDR3 protein: CAISEDSSGTSFSDTQYF; CDR3 DNA: TGTGCCATCAGTGAAGACAGCTCCGGGACTAGTTTTTCAGATACGCAGTATTTT
clone size: few; J gene: TRBJ2-2; D gene: -; V gene: TRBV4-2; CDR3 protein: CASSQGTANTGELFF; CDR3 DNA: TGTGCCAGCAGCCAAGGGACAGCGAACACCGGGGAGCTGTTTTTT
clone size: -; J gene: TRBJ2-1; D gene: -; V gene: TRBV7-8; CDR3 protein: CASSLGPFNEQFF; CDR3 DNA: TGTGCCAGCAGCTTAGGACCTTTCAATGAGCAGTTCTTC
clone size: -; J gene: TRBJ2-5; D gene: TRBD1; V gene: TRBV11-2; CDR3 protein: CASSLGARGRQETQYF; CDR3 DNA: TGTGCCAGCAGCTTAGGTGCCAGGGGGCGCCAAGAGACCCAGTACTTC
clone size: -; J gene: TRBJ1-2; D gene: -; V gene: TRBV28; CDR3 protein: CASSLWQGFYGYTF; CDR3 DNA: TGTGCCAGCAGTCTCTGGCAGGGTTTCTATGGCTACACCTTC
clone size: -; J gene: TRBJ1-2; D gene: TRBD1; V gene: TRBV4-1; CDR3 protein: CASSQVFRGPGGYTF; CDR3 DNA: TGCGCCAGCAGCCAAGTTTTCAGGGGGCCAGGTGGCTACACCTTC
clone size: -; J gene: TRBJ2-2; D gene: -; V gene: TRBV19; CDR3 protein: CASSITTRHTGELFF; CDR3 DNA: TGTGCCAGTAGTATTACTACACGCCACACCGGGGAGCTGTTTTTT
clone size: -; J gene: TRBJ1-2; D gene: TRBD1; V gene: TRBV2; CDR3 protein: CASSTTGQNGYTF; CDR3 DNA: TGTGCCAGCTCGACGACAGGGCAAAATGGCTACACCTTC